This is a list of T cell receptor beta chains from one sample in a study of cytomegalovirus exposure and HLA in healthy donors. Sequencing used immunoSEQ multiplex PCR; TCRdb keeps in-frame clones, though not all of them. This table holds more than 110,000 clones, 80% to 90% found once. The sequenced material came from PBMCs. These receptors were collected from a woman aged 25-40 years in good health and CMV-seronegative. CDR3s include the opening cysteine and the closing phenylalanine or tryptophan. D genes are given only for firm matches. The size entry is marked missing in some rows and otherwise reads once, few, many or a size class.

j_call v_call clone_size d_call cdr3_nt cdr3_aa
TRBJ1-2 TRBV30 - TRBD1 TGTGCCTGGAGTGTACGGGACAGAAGGGTGAGAGGCTACACCTTC CAWSVRDRRVRGYTF
TRBJ1-4 TRBV10-3 - - TGTGCCATCAGTGGGGGGGGGCAGCATGAAAAACTGTTTTTT CAISGGGQHEKLFF
TRBJ2-1 TRBV19 - - TGTGCCAGTAGTACAGGGGTTACCTACAATGAGCAGTTCTTC CASSTGVTYNEQFF
TRBJ2-5 TRBV7-2 - - TGTGCCAGCAGCCTCCATCCCCCCGGAGAGACCCAGTACTTC CASSLHPPGETQYF
TRBJ2-6 TRBV4-1 - - TGCGCCAGCAGCCAAGATCCGAGGATCGCTGGGGCCAACGTCCTGACTTTC CASSQDPRIAGANVLTF
TRBJ1-1 TRBV10-3 - - TGTGCCATCGGACAGAACACTGAAGCTTTCTTT CAIGQNTEAFF
TRBJ2-1 TRBV28 once TRBD1 TGTGCCAGCAGTTTCGCGACAGGGTTCAATGAGCAGTTCTTC CASSFATGFNEQFF
TRBJ1-2 TRBV2 - - TGTGCCAGCAGTCAAGGGGGAGGGAATAACTATGGCTACACCTTC CASSQGGGNNYGYTF
TRBJ2-1 TRBV18 - - TGTGCCAGCTCACCACCCAGTTACAATGAGCAGTTCTTC CASSPPSYNEQFF
TRBJ2-7 TRBV5-6 many TRBD1 TGTGCCAGCAGCTTGGCCGAGGGGGCCAGGCAGTACTTC CASSLAEGARQYF
TRBJ2-2 TRBV7-6 - - TGTGCCAGCAGCTTAGTTGGCTTGAACACCGGGGAGCTGTTTTTT CASSLVGLNTGELFF
TRBJ2-7 TRBV2 - - TGTGCCAGCACCCCCCGGGGTAACTACGAGCAGTACTTC CASTPRGNYEQYF
TRBJ2-7 TRBV2 once - TGTGCCAGCAGTGTCCAAGGCAGGCAGACTAAAATGTACGAGCAGTACTTC CASSVQGRQTKMYEQYF
TRBJ1-1 TRBV10-3 - TRBD1 TGTGCCACTAGGACAGGGGGCATGAACACTGAAGCTTTCTTT CATRTGGMNTEAFF
TRBJ1-5 TRBV28 - TRBD1 TGTGCCAGCAGGAGGCGTGAGTGGGACAGGGGCAATCAGCCCCAGCATTTT CASRRREWDRGNQPQHF
TRBJ1-2 TRBV6-6 - TRBD1 TGTGCCAGCAGTTACGGGGGACAGGGCTATGGCTACACCTTC CASSYGGQGYGYTF
TRBJ1-1 TRBV9 - TRBD1 TGTGCCAGCAGCCACGATTCGATGACAGGGGGGAATGAAGCTTTCTTT CASSHDSMTGGNEAFF
TRBJ2-3 TRBV5-6 - - TGTGCCAGCGCCAGGGGGGCCTTCACAGATACGCAGTATTTT CASARGAFTDTQYF
TRBJ1-1 TRBV18 - - TGTGCCAGCTCACCACGTCGGGGGGACATGAACACTGAAGCTTTCTTT CASSPRRGDMNTEAFF
TRBJ1-1 TRBV6-5 once - TGTGCCAGCAGTTCTACAGGGTACACTGAAGCTTTCTTT CASSSTGYTEAFF
TRBJ1-1 TRBV6-5 - - TGTGCCAGCAGTCTAAAGGGCCTCGGGGGAACTGAAGCTTTCTTT CASSLKGLGGTEAFF
TRBJ2-1 TRBV7-9 once TRBD2 TGTGCCAGCAGCTTTCAGGCATATGGGGGGGATGAGCAGTTCTTC CASSFQAYGGDEQFF
TRBJ1-2 TRBV2 - - TGTGCCAGCAGTCCTGACAATCAGGGGGGCTACACCTTC CASSPDNQGGYTF